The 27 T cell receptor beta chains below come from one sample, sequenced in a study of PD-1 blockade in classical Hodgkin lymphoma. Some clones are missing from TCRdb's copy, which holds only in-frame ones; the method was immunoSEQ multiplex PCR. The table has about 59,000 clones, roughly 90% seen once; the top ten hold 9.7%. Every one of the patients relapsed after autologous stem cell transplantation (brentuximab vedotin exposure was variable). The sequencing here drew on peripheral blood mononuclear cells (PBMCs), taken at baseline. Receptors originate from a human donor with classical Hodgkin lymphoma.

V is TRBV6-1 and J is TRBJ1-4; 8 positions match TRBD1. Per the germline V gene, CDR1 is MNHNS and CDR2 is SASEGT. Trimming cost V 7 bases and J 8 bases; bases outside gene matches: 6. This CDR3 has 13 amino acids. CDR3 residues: CASTPRGREKLFF. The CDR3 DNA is TGTGCCAGCACCCCCAGGGGGCGAGAAAAACTGTTTTTT.

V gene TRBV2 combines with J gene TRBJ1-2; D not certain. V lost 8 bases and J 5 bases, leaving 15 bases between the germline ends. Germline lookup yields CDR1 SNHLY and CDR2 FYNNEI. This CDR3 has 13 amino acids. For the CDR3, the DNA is TGTGCCAGCGCGCAGGATGAAACATATGGCTACACCTTC. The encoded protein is CASAQDETYGYTF.

CDR3 bases: TGTGCCAGCAGCTTATCGGACTCCATGTTCGAGACCCAGTACTTC. The encoded protein is CASSLSDSMFETQYF. The V gene is TRBV13, the J gene TRBJ2-5, with a weak D call TRBD2 (5 bases). The V and J ends lost 2 bases and 5 bases respectively, with 15 bases between them. CDR3 length: 15 amino acids. CDR1 and CDR2 from the germline V gene are PRHDT and FYEKMQ (reference sequence).

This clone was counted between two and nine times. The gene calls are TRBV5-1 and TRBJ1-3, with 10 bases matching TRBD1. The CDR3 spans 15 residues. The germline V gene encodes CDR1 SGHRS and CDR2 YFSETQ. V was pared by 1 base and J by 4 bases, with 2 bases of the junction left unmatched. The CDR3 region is CASSLTGQGGNTIYF. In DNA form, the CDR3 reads TGCGCCAGCAGCTTGACGGGACAGGGGGGAAACACCATATATTTT.

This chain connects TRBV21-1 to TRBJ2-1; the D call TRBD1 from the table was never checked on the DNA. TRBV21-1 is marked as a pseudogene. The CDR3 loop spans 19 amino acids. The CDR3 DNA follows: TGTGCCAGCAGCAAGAATCAGGGGGGATTAGAGAACTCCTACAATGAGCAGTTCTTC. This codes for CASSKNQGGLENSYNEQFF.

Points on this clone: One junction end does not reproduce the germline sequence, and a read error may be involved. The CDR3 reads CASSQTTGSNEQYF. The CDR3 coding sequence is TGCGCCAGCAGCCAAACGACAGGCTCCAACGAGCAGTACTTC. The V and J genes are TRBV4-1 and TRBJ2-7, with D possibly matching TRBD1 (6 bases). CDR3 size: 14 residues. Germline assignment: CDR1 MGHRA and CDR2 YSYEKL.

The CDR3 sequence is CASSLRRATNEKLFF. CDR3 DNA sequence: TGTGCCAGCAGCTTACGGAGGGCAACTAATGAAAAACTGTTTTTT. The chain uses TRBV7-2 and TRBJ1-4; no clear D. This CDR3 is 15 amino acids long. The germline V gene encodes CDR1 SGHTA and CDR2 FQGNSA. The V end lost 2 bases, the J end lost 0 bases, and 7 bases lay between the germline ends.

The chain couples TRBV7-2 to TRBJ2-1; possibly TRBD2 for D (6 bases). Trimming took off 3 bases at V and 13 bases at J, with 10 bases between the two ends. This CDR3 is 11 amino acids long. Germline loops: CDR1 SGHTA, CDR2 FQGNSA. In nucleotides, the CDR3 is TGTGCCAGCAGCTTTGGGACTTCTCAGTTCTTC. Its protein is CASSFGTSQFF.

CDR3 sequence: CASSWTGLASTDTQYF. The CDR3 DNA reads as TGTGCCAGCAGCTGGACAGGGCTGGCTAGTACAGATACGCAGTATTTT. The V gene is TRBV11-2, the J gene TRBJ2-3; TRBD1 aligns across 8 bases. The junction had 9 bases not matched to a gene; V was cut back by 4 bases and J by 3 bases. The CDR3 sequence is 16 residues long. Per the germline V gene, CDR1 is SGHAT and CDR2 is FQNNGV.

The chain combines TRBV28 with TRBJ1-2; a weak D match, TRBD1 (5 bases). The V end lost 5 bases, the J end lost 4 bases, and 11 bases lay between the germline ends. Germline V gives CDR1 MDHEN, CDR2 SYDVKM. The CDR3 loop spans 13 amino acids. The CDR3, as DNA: TGTGCCAGCAGTACCGGGGCGTCCTATGGCTACACCTTC. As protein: CASSTGASYGYTF.

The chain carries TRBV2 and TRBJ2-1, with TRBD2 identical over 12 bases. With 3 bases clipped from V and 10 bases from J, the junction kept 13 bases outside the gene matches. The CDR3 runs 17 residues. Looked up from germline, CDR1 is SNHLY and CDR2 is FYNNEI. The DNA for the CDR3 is TGTGCCAGCAGTGACAGTCCTCTAGCGGGAGGGGTGCGGGAGCAGTTCTTC. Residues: CASSDSPLAGGVREQFF.

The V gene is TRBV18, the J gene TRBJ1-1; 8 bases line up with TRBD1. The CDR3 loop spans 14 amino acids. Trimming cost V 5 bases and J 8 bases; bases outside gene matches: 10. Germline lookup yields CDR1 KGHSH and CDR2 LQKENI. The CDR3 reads CASSEGQDMMEAFF. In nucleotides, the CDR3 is TGTGCCAGCTCAGAGGGACAGGACATGATGGAAGCTTTCTTT. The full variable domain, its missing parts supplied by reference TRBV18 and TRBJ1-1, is NAGVMQNPRHLVRRRGQEARLRCSPMKGHSHVYWYRQLPEEGLKFMVYLQKENIIDESGMPKERFSAEFPKEGPSILRIQQVVRGDSAAYFCASSEGQDMMEAFFGQGTRLTVV.

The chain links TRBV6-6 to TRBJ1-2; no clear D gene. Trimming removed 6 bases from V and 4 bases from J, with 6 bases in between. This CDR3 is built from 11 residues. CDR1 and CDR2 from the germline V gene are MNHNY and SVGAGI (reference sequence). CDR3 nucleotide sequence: TGTGCCAGCAGGGAGAGCTATGGCTACACCTTC. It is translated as CASRESYGYTF.

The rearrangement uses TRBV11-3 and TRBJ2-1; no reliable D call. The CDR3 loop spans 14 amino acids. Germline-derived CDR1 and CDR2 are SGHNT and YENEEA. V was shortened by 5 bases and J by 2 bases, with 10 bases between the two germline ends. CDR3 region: CASSRDGTYNEQFF. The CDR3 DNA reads TGTGCCAGCAGCCGCGACGGAACCTACAATGAGCAGTTCTTC.

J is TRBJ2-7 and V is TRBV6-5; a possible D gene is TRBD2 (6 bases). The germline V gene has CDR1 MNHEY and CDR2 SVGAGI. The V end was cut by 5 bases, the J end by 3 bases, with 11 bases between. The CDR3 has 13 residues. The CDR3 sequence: CASSTGTYYEQYF. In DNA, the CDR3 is TGTGCCAGCAGTACCGGGACTTACTACGAGCAGTACTTC.

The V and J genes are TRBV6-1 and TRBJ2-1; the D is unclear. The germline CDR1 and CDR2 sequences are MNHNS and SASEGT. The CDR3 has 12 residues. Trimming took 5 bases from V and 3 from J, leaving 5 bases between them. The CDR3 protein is CASSWFYNEQFF. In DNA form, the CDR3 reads TGTGCCAGCAGTTGGTTCTACAATGAGCAGTTCTTC.

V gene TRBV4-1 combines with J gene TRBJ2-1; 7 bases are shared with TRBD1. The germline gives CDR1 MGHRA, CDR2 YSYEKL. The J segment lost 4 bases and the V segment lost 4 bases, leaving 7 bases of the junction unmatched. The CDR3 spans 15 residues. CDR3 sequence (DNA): TGCGCCAGCAGCCCGACAGGGATCGAATACAATGAGCAGTTCTTC. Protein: CASSPTGIEYNEQFF.

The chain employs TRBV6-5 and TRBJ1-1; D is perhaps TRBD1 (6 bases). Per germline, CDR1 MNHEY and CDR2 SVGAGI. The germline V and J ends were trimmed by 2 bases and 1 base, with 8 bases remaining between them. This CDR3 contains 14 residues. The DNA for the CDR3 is TGTGCCAGCAGTTACGACAGGAAGAACACTGAAGCTTTCTTT. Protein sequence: CASSYDRKNTEAFF.

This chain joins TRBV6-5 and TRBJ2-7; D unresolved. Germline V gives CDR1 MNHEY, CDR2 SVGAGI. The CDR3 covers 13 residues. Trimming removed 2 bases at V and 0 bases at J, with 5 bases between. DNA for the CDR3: TGTGCCAGCAGTTACCGTAGCTCCTACGAGCAGTACTTC. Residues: CASSYRSSYEQYF.

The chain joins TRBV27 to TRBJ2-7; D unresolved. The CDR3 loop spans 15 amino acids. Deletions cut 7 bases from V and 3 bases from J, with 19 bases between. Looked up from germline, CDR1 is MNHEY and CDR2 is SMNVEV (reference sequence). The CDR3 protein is CASNHTDSPNYEQYF. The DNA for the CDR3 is TGTGCCAGCAACCATACAGACTCTCCAAACTACGAGCAGTACTTC.

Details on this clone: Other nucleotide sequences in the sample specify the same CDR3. CDR3 sequence (DNA): TGCAGTGCTAGAGAGAACACTGAAGCTTTCTTT. Its translation: CSARENTEAFF. The V call is TRBV20-1, the J call TRBJ1-1, with D unclear. The germline V gene encodes CDR1 DFQATT and CDR2 SNEGSKA (reference sequence). CDR3 length equals 11 residues. V gave up 0 bases and J gave up 1 base, with 0 bases separating them.

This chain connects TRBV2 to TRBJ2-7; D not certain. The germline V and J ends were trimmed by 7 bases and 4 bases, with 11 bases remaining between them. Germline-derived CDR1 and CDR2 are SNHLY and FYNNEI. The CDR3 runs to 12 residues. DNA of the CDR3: TGTGCCAGCATGGGCAGAGAGTACGAGCAGTACTTC. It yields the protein CASMGREYEQYF.

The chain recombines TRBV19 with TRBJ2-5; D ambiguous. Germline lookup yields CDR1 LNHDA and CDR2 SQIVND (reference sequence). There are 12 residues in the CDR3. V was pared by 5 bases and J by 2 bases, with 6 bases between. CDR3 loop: CASSSQQETQYF. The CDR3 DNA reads TGTGCCAGTAGTTCCCAGCAAGAGACCCAGTACTTC.

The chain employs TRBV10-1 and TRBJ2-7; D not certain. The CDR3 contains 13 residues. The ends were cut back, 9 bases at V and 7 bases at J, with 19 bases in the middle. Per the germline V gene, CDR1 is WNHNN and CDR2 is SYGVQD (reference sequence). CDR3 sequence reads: CARTSDGGIEQYF. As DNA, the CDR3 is TGCGCCAGAACCTCGGACGGCGGAATAGAGCAGTACTTC.

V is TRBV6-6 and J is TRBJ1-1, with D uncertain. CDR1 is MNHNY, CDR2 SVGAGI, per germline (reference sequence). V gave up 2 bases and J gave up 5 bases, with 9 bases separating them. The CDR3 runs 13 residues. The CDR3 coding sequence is TGTGCCAGCAGTTACCGGGCTGGGACTGAAGCTTTCTTT. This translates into CASSYRAGTEAFF.

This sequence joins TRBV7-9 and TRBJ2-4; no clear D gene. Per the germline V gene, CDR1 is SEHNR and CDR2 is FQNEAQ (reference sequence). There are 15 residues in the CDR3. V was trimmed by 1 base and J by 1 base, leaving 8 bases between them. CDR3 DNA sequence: TGTGCCAGCAGCTTAGAGAACGTGGCCAAAAACATTCAGTACTTC. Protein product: CASSLENVAKNIQYF.

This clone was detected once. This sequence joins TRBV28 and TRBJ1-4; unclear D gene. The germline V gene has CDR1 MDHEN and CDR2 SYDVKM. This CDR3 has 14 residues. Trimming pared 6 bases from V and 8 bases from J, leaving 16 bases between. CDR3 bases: TGTGCCAGCAGCCCTCCCCACGGGGTGGAAAAACTGTTTTTT. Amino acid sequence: CASSPPHGVEKLFF.